A single sample gave rise to the 29 T cell receptor beta chains below, sequenced in a study of STAT5B mutations in CD4+ large granular lymphocyte leukemia. Profiling relied on immunoSEQ multiplex PCR, and the TCRdb table lists in-frame clones only, not all of them. The data show roughly 30,000 clones, 79% seen once. The sample taken for sequencing was CD4+ T cells from blood buffy coats. The receptors here all came from a human donor in good health.

The count of this clone is one. The chain recombines TRBV7-8 with TRBJ2-3; 7 bases line up with TRBD1. CDR3 length: 16 residues. V shed 4 bases, J shed 4 bases, and the junction held 11 bases outside the gene matches. Looked up from germline, CDR1 is SGHVS and CDR2 is FQNEAQ. CDR3 sequence: CASSSRDSFRADTQYF. CDR3 nucleotide sequence: TGTGCCAGCAGCTCCCGGGACAGTTTTCGGGCAGATACGCAGTATTTT. Filled out from reference TRBV7-8 and TRBJ2-3, the complete variable domain reads GAGVSQSPRYKVAKRGQDVALRCDPISGHVSLFWYQQALGQGPEFLTYFQNEAQLDKSGLPSDRFFAERPEGSVSTLKIQRTQQEDSAVYLCASSSRDSFRADTQYFGPGTRLTVL.

This clone was recorded only once. The V call is TRBV2, the J call TRBJ2-3; the D call may be TRBD1 or TRBD2 (5 bases each). Trimming took off 8 bases at V and 0 bases at J, with 18 bases between the two ends. CDR3 size: 16 residues. Germline loops: CDR1 SNHLY, CDR2 FYNNEI. CDR3 in amino acids: CASLRLGEGSTDTQYF. Written as DNA, the CDR3 is TGTGCCAGCCTCCGTCTGGGGGAAGGGAGCACAGATACGCAGTATTTT.

The genes are TRBV7-8 and TRBJ2-7; TRBD1 matches at 9 bases. The V and J ends lost 2 bases and 0 bases, in that order; junction bases with no gene match: 2. Germline CDR1 reads SGHVS; CDR2 reads FQNEAQ. This CDR3 is built from 15 residues. The CDR3 sequence is CASSLMGQGSYEQYF. CDR3 bases: TGTGCCAGCAGCTTAATGGGACAGGGCTCCTACGAGCAGTACTTC.

The chain combines TRBV29-1 with TRBJ2-1, with 13 nucleotides matching TRBD2. There are 19 residues in the CDR3. CDR1 and CDR2 (germline): SQVTM, ANQGSEA. The ends lost 1 base at V and 5 bases at J; junction bases unmatched: 14. The CDR3 DNA follows: TGCAGCGTTGAAGGGTTAGGGACTAGCGGGATTTCAGGGGACAATGAGCAGTTCTTC. Translating it yields CSVEGLGTSGISGDNEQFF.

This clone was observed a few times. This chain links TRBV11-3 with TRBJ2-7; D is unclear. This CDR3 has 11 amino acids. Trimming removed 4 bases from V and 1 base from J, with 2 bases in between. Germline loops: CDR1 SGHNT, CDR2 YENEEA. The CDR3 nucleotides read TGTGCCAGCAGCTCTTCCTACGAGCAGTACTTC. It translates to CASSSSYEQYF. Complete variable domain (other parts from reference TRBV11-3 and TRBJ2-7): EAGVVQSPRYKIIEKKQPVAFWCNPISGHNTLYWYLQNLGQGPELLIRYENEEAVDDSQLPKDRFSAERLKGVDSTLKIQPAELGDSAVYLCASSSSYEQYFGPGTRLTVT.

This chain joins TRBV2 and TRBJ2-2; 10 bases agree with TRBD2. CDR3 length equals 15 residues. V shed 5 bases and J 3 bases; nucleotides not matched to a gene: 3. Germline V gene sequence: CDR1 SNHLY, CDR2 FYNNEI. CDR3 DNA: TGTGCCAGCAGTAAGACTAGCGGGTACACCGGGGAGCTGTTTTTT. The encoded protein is CASSKTSGYTGELFF.

V is TRBV29-1 and J is TRBJ2-5; a weak D match, TRBD1 (5 bases). The J call may be mistaken, given a closer DNA end match to TRBJ2-7. CDR1 and CDR2 (germline): SQVTM, ANQGSEA. The CDR3 extends over 13 amino acids. Here the CDR3 DNA reads TGCAGCGTTGAAAAAGGGGCCAACTACGAGCAGTACTTC. Its protein product is CSVEKGANYEQYF.

The chain has TRBV5-4 and TRBJ2-1; 9 bases are shared with TRBD1. Germline-derived CDR1 and CDR2 are SGHNT and YYREEE (reference sequence). CDR3 length: 15 amino acids. The trim removed 5 bases at V and 4 bases at J, leaving 7 bases unmatched. CDR3 loop: CASRPGTGSYNEQFF. The CDR3 nucleotides read TGTGCCAGCAGGCCCGGGACAGGGAGTTACAATGAGCAGTTCTTC.

This rearrangement joins TRBV28 to TRBJ2-3, with no clear D. Germline V gene sequence: CDR1 MDHEN, CDR2 SYDVKM. Between the trimmed V and J ends, which lost 2 bases and 8 bases, there was a span of 8 bases. The CDR3 length is 12 residues. CDR3 in amino acids: CASSLLAGTQYF. In DNA form, the CDR3 reads TGTGCCAGCAGTTTACTCGCCGGTACGCAGTATTTT.

This chain links TRBV11-3 with TRBJ2-7; 8 bases map to TRBD1. Germline CDR1 and CDR2: SGHNT and YENEEA. V gave up 2 bases and J gave up 6 bases; unmatched junction bases: 15. The CDR3 is 17 residues long. In DNA, the CDR3 is TGTGCCAGCAGCTTATATTGGGACAGGCTAACCCCCGGCGAGCAGTACTTC. It codes for CASSLYWDRLTPGEQYF. Using reference TRBV11-3 and TRBJ2-7 for the parts outside the CDR3, the full variable domain is EAGVVQSPRYKIIEKKQPVAFWCNPISGHNTLYWYLQNLGQGPELLIRYENEEAVDDSQLPKDRFSAERLKGVDSTLKIQPAELGDSAVYLCASSLYWDRLTPGEQYFGPGTRLTVT.

The rearrangement uses TRBV6-1 and TRBJ2-1; 7 bases align to TRBD1. The V gene's germline CDR1 is MNHNS and CDR2 SASEGT. J gave up 9 bases and V 8 bases, and 10 bases lay outside the gene matches. The CDR3 totals 13 residues. The CDR3 DNA reads as TGTGCCAGCTTGCCTACAGGGGCTGGTGAGCAGTTCTTC. It translates to CASLPTGAGEQFF.

For the CDR3, the DNA is TGTGCCAGCCGACAGAGCGACAGGGGATATGGCTACACCTTC. Encoded protein: CASRQSDRGYGYTF. The chain is built from TRBV6-5 and TRBJ1-2; 8 bases are shared with TRBD1. J was trimmed by 5 bases and V by 8 bases; bases with no gene match: 10. The CDR3 extends over 14 amino acids. Germline CDR1 is MNHEY and CDR2 is SVGAGI.

This sequence joins TRBV7-2 and TRBJ2-3, with D hard to call. CDR1 is SGHTA and CDR2 is FQGNSA in the germline V gene. V was cut by 5 bases and J by 3 bases, with 6 bases left in between. The CDR3 extends over 12 amino acids. The CDR3 DNA follows: TGTGCCAGCAGCCCTCCAACAGATACGCAGTATTTT. Protein product: CASSPPTDTQYF.

The rearrangement joins TRBV5-5 to TRBJ2-7; TRBD2 agrees at 9 bases. Germline CDR1 SGHKS, CDR2 YYEKEE (reference sequence). CDR3 length equals 15 residues. After removal of 0 bases from V and 4 bases from J, the junction contained 5 bases not matched to a gene. The CDR3 loop is CASSLVVAGAYEQYF. In DNA, the CDR3 is TGTGCCAGCAGCTTGGTAGTAGCGGGGGCATACGAGCAGTACTTC.

This chain uses TRBV5-4 with TRBJ2-5; weak D call: TRBD1 (6 bases). The germline CDR1 and CDR2 sequences are SGHNT and YYREEE (reference sequence). The CDR3 sequence is 14 residues long. Trimming removed 4 bases at V and 5 bases at J, with 15 bases between. CDR3 protein: CASSMGQQRETQYF. In nucleotides, the CDR3 is TGTGCCAGCAGCATGGGACAACAGCGTGAGACCCAGTACTTC.

The V gene is TRBV6-1, the J gene TRBJ1-6, with a weak D call TRBD1 (6 bases). Germline lookup yields CDR1 MNHNS and CDR2 SASEGT. This CDR3 is 13 amino acids long. V shed 8 bases and J shed 5 bases, with 10 bases lying between them. This CDR3 reads CASGRTDNSPLHF. The CDR3 bases are TGTGCCAGCGGACGGACAGATAATTCACCCCTCCACTTT.

The gene calls are TRBV7-2 and TRBJ1-5, with 9 positions matching TRBD1. The CDR3 is 16 amino acids. The germline CDR1 and CDR2 sequences are SGHTA and FQGNSA. V shed 5 bases, J shed 2 bases, and the junction held 7 bases outside the gene matches. The CDR3 region is CASSTTGGVGNQPQHF. In nucleotides, the CDR3 is TGTGCCAGCAGCACCACAGGGGGCGTTGGCAATCAGCCCCAGCATTTT.

The chain has TRBV6-6 and TRBJ1-6; TRBD1 matches at 9 bases. CDR3 size: 14 residues. With 5 bases clipped from V and 7 bases from J, the junction kept 3 bases outside the gene matches. CDR1 is MNHNY, CDR2 SVGAGI, per germline (reference sequence). Written as DNA, the CDR3 is TGTGCCAGCAGTGGACAGGGGAGGAATTCACCCCTCCACTTT. Amino acid sequence: CASSGQGRNSPLHF.

V is TRBV11-2 and J is TRBJ2-3; a weak D match, TRBD2 (6 bases). V gave up 0 bases and J gave up 8 bases, with 12 bases separating them. This CDR3 spans 14 amino acids. From germline, CDR1 is SGHAT and CDR2 FQNNGV. For the CDR3, the DNA is TGTGCCAGCAGCTTAGATCTACGAGCGGGTACGCAGTATTTT. It yields the protein CASSLDLRAGTQYF.

The chain is built from TRBV7-9 and TRBJ1-5; TRBD1 is a possible D gene (6 bases). V was cut by 5 bases and J by 5 bases, with 13 bases left in between. Germline V gene sequence: CDR1 SEHNR, CDR2 FQNEAQ (reference sequence). The CDR3 covers 14 residues. Written as DNA, the CDR3 is TGTGCCAGCAGCCAGGACAGACCAGATCAGCCCCAGCATTTT. Its translation is CASSQDRPDQPQHF.

The chain recombines TRBV28 with TRBJ1-1; 8 bases line up with TRBD1. The V and J ends lost 3 bases and 4 bases, in that order; junction bases with no gene match: 7. The CDR3 has 15 amino acids. Germline-derived CDR1 and CDR2 are MDHEN and SYDVKM. This CDR3 reads CASSFRGRLFTEAFF. CDR3 nucleotides: TGTGCCAGCAGTTTCAGGGGGCGCTTATTCACTGAAGCTTTCTTT.

J is TRBJ1-6 and V is TRBV6-1, with D uncertain. Per germline, CDR1 MNHNS and CDR2 SASEGT. V shed 6 bases and J shed 7 bases, with 4 bases lying between them. This CDR3 has 11 residues. In DNA, the CDR3 is TGTGCCAGCAGCCAGAATTCACCCCTCCACTTT. Protein product: CASSQNSPLHF.

The rearrangement links TRBV7-2 to TRBJ2-7; the match to TRBD1 covers 8 bases. Trimming took 5 bases from V and 6 from J; bases not matched to a gene: 9. The CDR3 contains 14 residues. Germline V gene data show CDR1 as SGHTA and CDR2 as FQGNSA. This CDR3 reads CASSLGQGGGEQYF. Written as DNA, the CDR3 is TGTGCCAGCAGCCTCGGACAGGGAGGAGGCGAGCAGTACTTC.

The CDR3 region has the DNA TGTGCCACTAGACAGGACGTAGCCAAAAACATTCAGTACTTC. Its protein product is CATRQDVAKNIQYF. This rearrangement joins TRBV10-3 to TRBJ2-4, with D possibly being TRBD1 (6 bases). The germline V gene has CDR1 ENHRY and CDR2 SYGVKD. This CDR3 has 14 residues. Trimming took off 10 bases at V and 0 bases at J, with 13 bases between the two ends.

This clone was detected once. The V and J genes are TRBV5-4 and TRBJ2-3, with TRBD1 matching over 9 bases. Germline CDR1 and CDR2: SGHNT and YYREEE (reference sequence). This CDR3 region has 16 residues. V gave up 4 bases and J gave up 6 bases; unmatched junction bases: 12. Here the CDR3 DNA reads TGTGCCAGCAGCAGTCCGGGACAGGGAGTTGGGGATACGCAGTATTTT. This translates into CASSSPGQGVGDTQYF.

The V call is TRBV12-5, the J call TRBJ2-5; D call uncertain. Germline V gives CDR1 LGHNT, CDR2 FRNRAP. The CDR3 has 14 amino acids. V was shortened by 3 bases and J by 5 bases, with 13 bases between the two germline ends. CDR3 DNA sequence: TGTGCTAGTGGTTTTGGGGATCCGCGGGAGACCCAGTACTTC. This sequence encodes CASGFGDPRETQYF.

This clone was recorded a few times. An end of the junction differs from the germline gene, which may be a read error. The rearrangement uses TRBV7-7 and TRBJ2-1; TRBD2 agrees at 8 bases. From germline, CDR1 is SSHAT and CDR2 FNYEAQ (reference sequence). This CDR3 region has 15 residues. CDR3 nucleotides: TGTGCTAGCAGCTTAGGTCGGGGGGGCCCCAATGAGCAGTTCTTC. Translation: CASSLGRGGPNEQFF. The variable domain in full, completed from reference TRBV7-7 and TRBJ2-1, reads GAGVSQSPRYKVTKRGQDVTLRCDPISSHATLYWYQQALGQGPEFLTYFNYEAQPDKSGLPSDRFSAERPEGSISTLTIQRTEQRDSAMYRCASSLGRGGPNEQFFGPGTRLTVL.

The chain employs TRBV6-6 and TRBJ1-6, with TRBD1 matching 8 bases. The germline V gene encodes CDR1 MNHNY and CDR2 SVGAGI (reference sequence). The CDR3 totals 16 residues. V was clipped by 6 bases and J by 0 bases; unmatched bases: 4. CDR3 residues: CASRLTGGSYNSPLHF. In DNA form, the CDR3 reads TGTGCCAGCAGACTTACAGGGGGCTCCTATAATTCACCCCTCCACTTT.

The rearrangement links TRBV19 to TRBJ2-2; 8 bases fit TRBD1. CDR3 length equals 16 residues. Germline V gene lookup returns CDR1 LNHDA and CDR2 SQIVND (reference sequence). J was trimmed by 2 bases and V by 4 bases; bases with no gene match: 6. Here the CDR3 DNA reads TGTGCCAGTAGTAGACCCCAGGGGGCTAACACCGGGGAGCTGTTTTTT. Translating gives CASSRPQGANTGELFF.